A single sample gave rise to the 11 T cell receptor beta chains below, sequenced in a study of molecular identifiers for immune sequencing clone quantification. Each CDR3 protein is one row after TCRdb ran MiXCR on the PCR reads. Among some 97,000 distinct CDR3 sequences, 36% were seen once, and the ten largest hold 4% to 4.5%. Sequencing was carried out using naive CD8+ T cells from blood, with Jurkat cell RNA spiked in. Stated subset: FACS-sorted CD8+CD4-CCR7+CD45RA+ naive T cells. Receptors were obtained from a human donor in good health. Some libraries in this study had Jurkat cell RNA spiked in.

The chain carries TRBV4-2 and TRBJ2-5; possible D gene TRBD1, 5 bases. This CDR3 region has 15 residues. The germline CDR1 and CDR2 sequences are LGHNA and YNFKEQ. The ends were cut back, 2 bases at V and 4 bases at J, with 14 bases in the middle. This CDR3 is CASSQKASGLETQYF. The CDR3 nucleotides are TGTGCCAGCAGCCAAAAAGCGTCAGGGTTAGAGACCCAGTACTTC.

Ten or more counts support this clonotype. The chain couples TRBV29-1 to TRBJ2-7; 9 bases fit TRBD1. CDR3 length equals 15 residues. Germline CDR1 reads SQVTM; CDR2 reads ANQGSEA. The J segment lost 5 bases and the V segment lost 6 bases, leaving 14 bases of the junction unmatched. The CDR3 loop is CSVYPGQGLRDEQYF. DNA of the CDR3: TGCAGCGTCTACCCGGGACAGGGCCTTAGAGACGAGCAGTACTTC.

Regarding this clonotype: Possible read error: a much larger clone is one base away. This chain uses TRBV6-5 with TRBJ2-7; TRBD2 agrees at 7 bases. This CDR3 spans 15 amino acids. Germline assignment: CDR1 MNHEY and CDR2 SVGAGI. The CDR3 DNA sequence: TGTGCCAGCAGTTACTCGACCGCGGGAGTTTACGAGCAGTCCTTC. Translation: CASSYSTAGVYEQSF.

This clonotype was recorded at least ten times. The rearrangement uses TRBV7-9 and TRBJ2-3, with D uncertain. The CDR3 contains 15 residues. From germline, CDR1 is SEHNR and CDR2 FQNEAQ (reference sequence). V lost 1 base to trimming and J lost 2 bases, with 10 bases between them. This chain's CDR3 is CASSLVPETTDTQYF. For the CDR3, the DNA is TGTGCCAGCAGCTTAGTGCCGGAGACCACAGATACGCAGTATTTT.

This chain connects TRBV9 to TRBJ2-2; TRBD2 might be the D (6 bases). Germline V gives CDR1 SGDLS, CDR2 YYNGEE. The CDR3 length is 15 residues. Trimming took off 7 bases at V and 6 bases at J, with 19 bases between the two ends. The CDR3 nucleotides are TGTGCCAGCTCGGCTAGCGTGAGGAAATCCGGGGAGCTGTTTTTT. As protein: CASSASVRKSGELFF.

There are a few counts of this clonotype. The chain links TRBV27 to TRBJ2-3; 8 bases match TRBD2. Per germline, CDR1 MNHEY and CDR2 SMNVEV (reference sequence). The CDR3 sequence is 15 residues long. V gave up 5 bases and J gave up 5 bases; unmatched junction bases: 9. The CDR3 loop reads CASSLPGLGLDTQYF. The DNA for the CDR3 is TGTGCCAGCAGTCTACCGGGACTAGGGTTAGATACGCAGTATTTT.

This clonotype was counted at least ten times. The chain joins TRBV5-6 to TRBJ2-2; D is uncertain. Germline V gives CDR1 SGHDT, CDR2 YYEEEE. Deletions cut 0 bases from V and 6 bases from J, with 6 bases between. There are 13 residues in the CDR3. CDR3 amino acids: CASSLVDSGELFF. The CDR3 coding sequence is TGTGCCAGCAGCTTGGTAGACTCCGGGGAGCTGTTTTTT.

This clonotype was detected a few times. This sequence joins TRBV13 and TRBJ2-2; the match to TRBD2 covers 14 bases. From germline, CDR1 is PRHDT and CDR2 FYEKMQ (reference sequence). V shed 5 bases and J 5 bases; nucleotides not matched to a gene: 4. This CDR3 comprises 16 residues. CDR3 in amino acids: CASSTGLAGDTGELFF. In DNA form, the CDR3 reads TGTGCCAGCAGCACGGGACTAGCGGGAGATACCGGGGAGCTGTTTTTT.

This clonotype was seen ten or more times. J is TRBJ2-1 and V is TRBV7-2; 7 bases are a match to TRBD2. The CDR3 is made up of 16 amino acids. Germline CDR1 reads SGHTA; CDR2 reads FQGNSA. V trimming: 7 bases; J trimming: 2 bases; junction bases outside the gene matches: 11. CDR3 residues: CASNFIGDYPYNEQFF. The CDR3 nucleotides are TGTGCCAGCAACTTTATCGGGGACTACCCCTACAATGAGCAGTTCTTC.

The chain couples TRBV4-3 to TRBJ2-7, with 10 nucleotides matching TRBD1. Germline V gene lookup returns CDR1 LGHNA and CDR2 YSLEER. After removal of 9 bases from V and 4 bases from J, the junction contained 9 bases not matched to a gene. CDR3 length equals 14 residues. CDR3 sequence (DNA): TGCGCCAGGAAACTTGGGGACAGGGGTTACGAGCAGTACTTC. It encodes CARKLGDRGYEQYF.

This clonotype has only a few counts. The rearrangement joins TRBV19 to TRBJ2-7; D unclear. Germline V gene lookup returns CDR1 LNHDA and CDR2 SQIVND (reference sequence). The length of the CDR3 is 15 residues. V shed 7 bases and J shed 4 bases, with 20 bases lying between them. DNA for the CDR3: TGTGCCAGTAACTCCGCCTTGGTCCTCCGGTACGAGCAGTACTTC. It encodes CASNSALVLRYEQYF.